The entry that follows covers one T cell receptor (beta chain) sequence. This CDR3 has 14 residues. V was clipped by 2 bases and J by 0 bases, with 6 bases between them. Germline CDR1 and CDR2: SGHRS and YFSETQ. The data stem from a study of blood T cell repertoires in COVID-19. Study as a whole: Material from acute and convalescent COVID-19 was sourced from the United States, Italy and Spain. PBMCs, B-cell-depleted T cells, or T cells provided the cDNA or gDNA that made up the material.

Authors' analysis steps: Estimation of nucleated cell counts relied on the amplification of reference gene primers. This table comes from immunoSEQ multiplex PCR, and its TCRdb copy is limited to in-frame clones, with some not included. V and J calls and clone size follow that table, whereas D and trimming were derived from the DNA. The table lists over 100,000 clones, around four fifths of them singletons. Material for sequencing was peripheral blood. V gene TRBV5-1 combines with J gene TRBJ1-3; D perhaps matches TRBD1 (5 bases). The source of this sequence is a man in his sixties with acute or convalescent COVID-19. CDR3 coding DNA: TGCGCCAGCAGCTTCGACAGCTCTGGAAACACCATATATTTT. It codes for CASSFDSSGNTIYF.